This T cell receptor beta chain was found in a study of T cell responses to AZD1222 COVID-19 vaccine. General study findings and limits: Without day 14 samples, only post-peak T cell repertoires were studied.

The V segment lost 3 bases and the J segment 3 bases; nucleotides outside the gene matches: 13. Germline CDR1 and CDR2: SGDLS and YYNGEE. This CDR3 is 17 amino acids long. Comment on this clone: What it binds is unknown.

The table came from immunoSEQ multiplex PCR; TCRdb's copy has only in-frame clones and leaves some out. The table includes 100,000 to 150,000 clones, approximately 91% detected once. The material sequenced was peripheral blood, taken 28 days after the second AZD1222 dose. The origin of this receptor is an adult who received the AZD1222 COVID-19 vaccine. The rearrangement uses TRBV9 and TRBJ2-3; TRBD2 agrees at 7 bases. CDR3 residues: CASSGHTGGSLTDTQYF. CDR3 DNA: TGTGCCAGCAGCGGACATACGGGGGGAAGTTTAACAGATACGCAGTATTTT.